These T cell receptor beta chains were read from a single sample in a study of shared clonotypes between healthy human individuals. Measured with immunoSEQ multiplex PCR; TCRdb has only the in-frame clones, and not every one. Of about 1.5 million clones in the sample, roughly 95% are singletons; the top ten hold approximately 1.2%. The sequenced sample consisted of naive CD4+ T cells sorted from blood. Source of these receptors: a man aged 25-45 years in good health. Each CDR3 is given with its conserved first and last residue. A D gene is named only where the DNA matches it firmly. Size tells how often a clone was seen (once, few, many) or the class of an expanded clone, and some rows leave it out.

>TRBJ1-1|-|-|TRBV6-1
TGTGCCAGCAGTGTTGTACCCTTGGACACTGAAGCTTTCTTT
CASSVVPLDTEAFF
>TRBJ2-3|-|-|TRBV7-9
TGTGCCAGCAGCCGCTACGGCACAGATACGCAGTATTTT
CASSRYGTDTQYF
>TRBJ1-1|TRBD1|once|TRBV5-4
TGTGCCAGCAGCTGGGACAGGGGAATGCCTGAAGCTTTCTTT
CASSWDRGMPEAFF
>TRBJ2-2|-|-|TRBV2
TGTGCCAGCACCGACCGGGTTCCCGGGGAGCTGTTTTTT
CASTDRVPGELFF
>TRBJ2-7|TRBD2|-|TRBV27
TGTGCCAGCAGTTTATCCCCGGCCGGGACTAGGAAATACGAGCAGTACTTC
CASSLSPAGTRKYEQYF
>TRBJ1-2|-|-|TRBV7-6
TGTGCCAGCAGCCCGTCCGGGGGGGGGATGCTATATGGCTACACCTTC
CASSPSGGGMLYGYTF
>TRBJ1-1|-|-|TRBV7-9
TGTGCCAGCAGCTTAGTCGAGTCCGGTTTACACATGAACACTGAAGCTTTCTTT
CASSLVESGLHMNTEAFF
>TRBJ2-1|-|-|TRBV14
TGTGCCAGCAGCCAAGGGGCTAGCGTTTACAATGAGCAGTTCTTC
CASSQGASVYNEQFF
>TRBJ1-1|-|-|TRBV6-5
TGTGCCAGCAGTTACCGGGACGTAGAGACTGAAGCTTTCTTT
CASSYRDVETEAFF
>TRBJ2-7|-|-|TRBV5-1
TGCGCCAGCAGGGCGGGACACGGTAACGAGCAGTACTTC
CASRAGHGNEQYF
>TRBJ2-7|-|-|TRBV5-6
TGTGCCAGCAGAGGGGGGCCCTACAGGGACGGATACCACGAGCAGTACTTC
CASRGGPYRDGYHEQYF
>TRBJ2-2|-|-|TRBV15
TGTGCCACCAGCAGAGATGTAGGGGCCGGGGAGCTGTTTTTT
CATSRDVGAGELFF
>TRBJ2-1|TRBD2|-|TRBV5-4
TGTGCCAGCAGCCCTAGCGGGCAAGAGCAGTTCTTC
CASSPSGQEQFF
>TRBJ2-4|-|-|TRBV28
TGTGCCAGTTTGGGACACCTAAACATTCAGTACTTC
CASLGHLNIQYF
>TRBJ1-5|TRBD1|-|TRBV28
TGTGCCAGCAACCACCGGGACAGGGGACTCGGTAGCAATCAGCCCCAGCATTTT
CASNHRDRGLGSNQPQHF
>TRBJ2-3|-|-|TRBV11-2
TGTGCCAGCAGCTTGATGGGCACAGATACGCAGTATTTT
CASSLMGTDTQYF
>TRBJ2-7|-|-|TRBV11-2
TGTGCCAGCAGCTTAGGCTTGGCGATCGGCTACGAGCAGTACTTC
CASSLGLAIGYEQYF
>TRBJ1-3|-|-|TRBV12-5
TGTGCTAGTGGTTTGGTAGGAGAAGGATTTCGCTCCATATATTTT
CASGLVGEGFRSIYF
>TRBJ2-7|-|-|TRBV10-2
TGCGCCAGCAGTGAGTGGGTGGCCGAAAGTACCGACTACGAGCAGTACTTC
CASSEWVAESTDYEQYF
>TRBJ2-7|-|-|TRBV10-3
TGTGCCATCGGAACAGCAAGGTCCTACGAGCAGTACTTC
CAIGTARSYEQYF
>TRBJ2-2|-|-|TRBV11-2
TGTGCCAGCAGCTCATCGGGAGTAGCGAACACCGGGGAGCTGTTTTTT
CASSSSGVANTGELFF
>TRBJ2-5|-|-|TRBV6-5
TGTGCCAGCAGTTACGGGAAAGAGACCCAGTACTTC
CASSYGKETQYF
>TRBJ2-2|TRBD2|-|TRBV5-1
TGCGCCAGCGGCAGCGGGGAGACCGGGGAGCTGTTTTTT
CASGSGETGELFF
>TRBJ2-7|TRBD2|once|TRBV18
TGTGCCAGCTCACCCTTACCGATGACTAGCGGGAGCCGATACGAGCAGTACTTC
CASSPLPMTSGSRYEQYF
>TRBJ1-2|-|-|TRBV27
TGTGCCAGCAGCCAGGACAATAACTATGGCTACACCTTC
CASSQDNNYGYTF
>TRBJ2-3|-|-|TRBV7-2
TGTGCCAGCAGCCTCGAAGATACGCAGTATTTT
CASSLEDTQYF
>TRBJ2-7|TRBD1|-|TRBV5-1
TGCGCCAGCAGACGACAGGGCCCCCTGGGATACGAGCAGTACTTC
CASRRQGPLGYEQYF
>TRBJ1-2|-|-|TRBV29-1
TGCAGCGTTGAGGTGTCCACCTTC
CSVEVSTF
>TRBJ2-5|TRBD1|-|TRBV5-1
TGCGCCAGCAGCTTAAAACCGGGACAGGGAGGCGGGACCCAGTACTTC
CASSLKPGQGGGTQYF
>TRBJ2-6|TRBD1|-|TRBV2
TGTGCCAGCAGCGGACAGGGGAGCTCTGGGGCCAACGTCCTGACTTTC
CASSGQGSSGANVLTF
>TRBJ2-3|TRBD2|-|TRBV10-3
TGTGCCATCAGTGTGGCGATGAGCGGGAGTCGCCCAGATACGCAGTATTTT
CAISVAMSGSRPDTQYF
>TRBJ1-1|-|-|TRBV7-3
TGTGCCAGCAGCTCTCGAAGGCACACTGAAGCTTTCTTT
CASSSRRHTEAFF
>TRBJ2-1|-|-|TRBV11-2
TGTGCCAGCTCCGGGCGCCTATCCTACAATGAGCAGTTCTTC
CASSGRLSYNEQFF
>TRBJ2-7|-|-|TRBV11-2
TGTGCCACCCGACAAAACTCCTACGAGCAGTACTTC
CATRQNSYEQYF
>TRBJ2-2|-|-|TRBV6-5
TGTGCCAGCAGTTTCGGGCCCCCGGGGGGGGAGCTGTTTTTT
CASSFGPPGGELFF
>TRBJ1-5|-|-|TRBV19
TGTGCCAGTAGTTTATTCCACTCAGGCAATCAGCCCCAGCATTTT
CASSLFHSGNQPQHF
>TRBJ2-3|-|-|TRBV4-1
TGCGCCAGCAGCCAAGCGGATCGGGCTCGAGCAGATACGCAGTATTTT
CASSQADRARADTQYF
>TRBJ1-1|-|-|TRBV2
TGTGCCAGCAGGGAAACAGGGCCGGTGACTGAAGCTTTCTTT
CASRETGPVTEAFF
>TRBJ2-7|-|-|TRBV28
TGTGCCAGCAGTCCAGGGTATCCAAAAGGAGAGCAGTACTTC
CASSPGYPKGEQYF
>TRBJ2-3|-|-|TRBV21-1
TGTGCCAGCAGCGGGCCGGGGACTAGCGTGTCGAACCTGAAAACAGATACGCAGTATTTT
CASSGPGTSVSNLKTDTQYF
>TRBJ2-5|-|-|TRBV5-1
TGCGCCAGCAGCTTGGGGGGGTCGTGGGAGACCCAGTACTTC
CASSLGGSWETQYF
>TRBJ2-2|TRBD1|-|TRBV29-1
TGCAGCGTTAGACAGGGGGGCACCGGGGAGCTGTTTTTT
CSVRQGGTGELFF
>TRBJ2-3|-|-|TRBV18
TGTGCCAGCTCACCATCCCGAACAGATACGCAGTATTTT
CASSPSRTDTQYF
>TRBJ2-2|-|-|TRBV25-1
TGTGCCAGCAGTGAAATTGGGCGGCCAACCGGGGAGCTGTTTTTT
CASSEIGRPTGELFF
>TRBJ1-5|-|-|TRBV19
TGTGCCAGTAGTATATTCGGCAGGGCTAGCAATCAGCCCCAGCATTTT
CASSIFGRASNQPQHF